This T cell receptor beta chain is from a study of regulatory T cells in long-lasting Graves disease (dated by TCRdb to the early 2020s). For the study in its entirety: Persistent Graves' disease meant more than 5 years of antithyroid drug treatment with TSH receptor autoantibodies that stayed positive. Patients with persistent Graves' disease were compared with patients with newly diagnosed Graves' disease using TCR sequencing and RNA sequencing of peripheral blood. The study was conducted in China and was registered as a clinical trial. A total of approximately 35 samples underwent TCR sequencing: about 13 from persistent and roughly 20 from newly diagnosed Graves' disease patients. In the clinical cohort, patients with persistent Graves' disease had used antithyroid drugs for an average of about 9.3 years. Results the study describes overall, beyond this receptor: TRBV28, TRBJ1-2 and TRBJ2-5 were preferentially used in persistent disease, while TRBV20-1 and TRBJ2-1 were favored in newly diagnosed disease. More public clonotypes were shared among persistent patients (about 2,800) than among newly diagnosed patients (approximately 1,000). Only the TCR beta chain was sequenced and analyzed. Compared with newly diagnosed patients, persistent Graves' disease patients had lower TCR Shannon entropy and fewer highly expanded clones, which suggests clonal expansion. Only peripheral blood was studied, because thyroid tissue, the primary lesion, was inaccessible. The authors acknowledged the small sample size as a limitation that may reduce accuracy.

The time point label on this specimen signifies: persistent/refractory GD, antithyroid drugs over 5 years with positive TRAb. RNA was extracted from PBMCs in TRIzol for both TCR sequencing and RNA sequencing. Graves' disease was diagnosed according to American Thyroid Association guidelines. Patients for the study were recruited at an endocrinology department in Xi'an, China. Each patient gave about 9.1 milliliters of peripheral blood, collected in an EDTA anticoagulant tube. Ficoll Paque Plus density gradient separation was used to isolate PBMCs, and no further T cell sorting was performed. An Agilent 2100 Bioanalyzer and agarose gel were used to check RNA quality, and a NanoDrop 2000 was used to measure RNA concentration. The receptor library was made with multiplex PCR. TCRdb records Illumina HiSeq 4000 as the sequencer. TCR beta libraries were built with iRepertoire HTBI primers and Arm-PCR amplification of CDR3 regions. Gel purification was performed on PCR products prior to sequencing. In the paper's pipeline: Gene usage analysis of CDR3 amino acid clonotypes relied on the approximately 68 TRBV and 14 TRBJ segments identified across samples. Filtered high-quality paired reads were merged into contigs using COPE and FqMerger. BLAST was used to align contigs to IMGT TRBV, TRBD and TRBJ reference genes, with CDR3 defined following IMGT. Any clonotype with a frequency above 0.1% was classified as a highly expanded clone. Repertoire diversity was measured by Shannon entropy, and V-J evenness by the Gini coefficient. Clonotypes shared by more than one individual were considered public. Using fastp at Q25 and MiXCR, TCRdb reprocessed the public reads and kept productive beta chains. All rows with the same CDR3 protein become a single entry with the most common DNA and genes. TCRdb, rather than the study authors, made the V and J calls. Present in this sample are about 470,000 distinct CDR3 sequences, roughly 21% of which were seen just once. 7.1% of the sample lies in the top ten.

V drops 5 bases and J drops 3 bases, leaving 16 bases in between. In the germline V gene, CDR1 corresponds to MNHEY and CDR2 to SVGEGT. The CDR3 numbers 16 residues from cysteine through phenylalanine. Just the 48-base CDR3 DNA is kept, in frame starting at base 1. In the case of this clonotype: There is no known antigen for this receptor. A much larger clone differs by one base, so this may be a read error.

This clonotype was sampled from a female donor with Graves disease. The source was peripheral blood mononuclear cells (PBMCs), collected when the disease was refractory, from a patient treated with antithyroid drugs. The chain is encoded by TRBV6-2 or TRBV6-3 joined to TRBJ2-2, with the D gene tentatively TRBD1 or TRBD2, based on 5 matching bases in each. The CDR3 in this case is CASSEFGAVYTGELFF. The bases are TGTGCCAGCAGTGAATTCGGGGCAGTGTACACCGGGGAGCTGTTTTTT.